The rows below give T cell receptor beta chains drawn from one sample of a study of blood T cells in healthy people across ages. TCRdb reanalysed the 5' RACE reads using MiXCR and keeps one entry per CDR3 protein. The table lists around 1,000,000 distinct CDR3 sequences, 35% to 40% of them singletons. Sequencing was carried out using blood. All receptors come from a young man in good health. Both conserved end residues are part of each CDR3. A D gene is named only where the DNA matches it firmly. Not all rows give a size; the values are once, few, many and, for expanded clones, a class.

V	size	J	D	DNA	CDR3
TRBV28	many	TRBJ2-1	NA	TGTGCCAGCATGAGCCGTAGATCGAACAATGAGCAGTTCTTC	CASMSRRSNNEQFF
TRBV6-2/TRBV6-3	NA	TRBJ1-6	NA	TGTGCCAGCAGTACGGGACTGAACACAAATAATTCACCCCTCCACTTT	CASSTGLNTNNSPLHF
TRBV5-4	NA	TRBJ2-2	NA	TGTGCCAGCAGCTTTGAGGTGGGGCCAGGGAACACCGGGGAGCTGTTTTTT	CASSFEVGPGNTGELFF
TRBV2	few	TRBJ1-2	NA	TGTGCCAGCAGTGCCCTCATAGGTGGTGGCTATGGCTGCACCTTC	CASSALIGGGYGCTF
TRBV27	NA	TRBJ1-2	NA	TGTGCCAGCAGTTTAAGGGCCGCTAACTATGGCTACACCTTC	CASSLRAANYGYTF
TRBV20-1	NA	TRBJ1-6	NA	TGCAGTGCTAGAGATCGTTCATCAAGGGGTTCACCCCTCCACTTT	CSARDRSSRGSPLHF
TRBV12-3/TRBV12-4	NA	TRBJ1-2	NA	TGTGCCAGCAGATCGACGGTGAACTATGGCTACACCTTC	CASRSTVNYGYTF
TRBV7-2	few	TRBJ1-2	NA	TGTGCCAGCAGCCCAGAAATAGCAGGGGTCGATGGCTACACCTTC	CASSPEIAGVDGYTF
TRBV27	once	TRBJ1-5	TRBD1	TGTGCCAGCAGTTTGATCCCGCCGGGACAGGGGTATCAGCCCCAGCATTTT	CASSLIPPGQGYQPQHF
TRBV7-9	NA	TRBJ1-2	NA	TGTGCCAGCAGCAGGGATAACTATGACTACACCTTC	CASSRDNYDYTF
TRBV7-2	NA	TRBJ1-2	NA	TGTGCCAGCAGCACAAAGGATAACTATGGCTACACCTTC	CASSTKDNYGYTF
TRBV6-2/TRBV6-3	once	TRBJ2-3	TRBD2	TGTGCCACCGGAGCGGGGGGTTTCACAGATACGCAGTATTTT	CATGAGGFTDTQYF
TRBV6-1	NA	TRBJ2-3	NA	TGTGCCAGCAGTGCCCAGGACGGGCGGATACGAGATACGCAGTATTTT	CASSAQDGRIRDTQYF
TRBV3-1	few	TRBJ2-5	NA	TGTGCCAGCAGCCAAGATCCGGAGACCCAGTACTTC	CASSQDPETQYF
TRBV21-1	NA	TRBJ1-1	NA	TGTGCCAGCAGCAAAGTTTGGGGCACTGAAGCTTTCTTT	CASSKVWGTEAFF
TRBV20-1	NA	TRBJ2-1	NA	TGCAGTGGTATAGGGGTGAGTGAGCAGTTCTTC	CSGIGVSEQFF
TRBV28	many	TRBJ2-1	TRBD1	TGTGCCAGCAGCCCCTCCCGACAGGGTATCGGTGAGCAGTTCTTC	CASSPSRQGIGEQFF
TRBV9	NA	TRBJ2-7	NA	TGTGCCAGCAGCGTAGCTAACAGGGCCTACGAGCAGTACTTC	CASSVANRAYEQYF
TRBV11-2	NA	TRBJ2-3	NA	TGTGCCAGCAGCCAACAGGGACCGCCAGATACGCAGTATTTT	CASSQQGPPDTQYF
TRBV3-1	few	TRBJ1-6	NA	TGTGCCAGCAGCCACCACGGAGGGACTGTAAATAATTCACCCCTCCACTTT	CASSHHGGTVNNSPLHF
TRBV4-2	NA	TRBJ1-1	NA	TGTGCCAGCAGCCAAAGGGATATGAACACTGAAGCTTTCTTT	CASSQRDMNTEAFF
TRBV10-3	NA	TRBJ1-1	NA	TGTGCCATAGGGCCGGGGGAGGAGAACACTGAAGCTTTCTTT	CAIGPGEENTEAFF
TRBV18	NA	TRBJ2-3	TRBD2	TGTGCCAGCTCCGGGACTAGCGAAACTAGCACAGATGCGCAGTATTTT	CASSGTSETSTDAQYF
TRBV29-1	NA	TRBJ2-1	NA	TGCAGCGTTGTGCCCCTAAAATACCAAGAGACCCAGTTCTTC	CSVVPLKYQETQFF
TRBV30	once	TRBJ1-2	NA	TGTGCCTGGAGTGTAACGGGTGGCTATGGCTACACCTTC	CAWSVTGGYGYTF
TRBV20-1	NA	TRBJ2-6	TRBD1	TGCAGTGCCCTAGGGTCCCGGGACAGCTACAACGTCCTGACTTTC	CSALGSRDSYNVLTF